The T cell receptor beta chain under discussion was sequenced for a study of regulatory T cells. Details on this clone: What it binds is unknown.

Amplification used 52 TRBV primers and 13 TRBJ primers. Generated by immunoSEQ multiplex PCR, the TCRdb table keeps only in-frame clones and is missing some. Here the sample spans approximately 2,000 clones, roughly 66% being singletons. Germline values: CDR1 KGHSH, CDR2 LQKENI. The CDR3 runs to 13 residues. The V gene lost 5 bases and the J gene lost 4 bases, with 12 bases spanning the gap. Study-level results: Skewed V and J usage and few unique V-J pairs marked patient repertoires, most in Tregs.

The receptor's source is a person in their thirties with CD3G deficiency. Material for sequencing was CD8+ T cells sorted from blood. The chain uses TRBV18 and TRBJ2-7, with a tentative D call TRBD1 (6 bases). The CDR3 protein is CASSSGTKYEQYF. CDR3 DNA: TGTGCCAGCTCATCCGGGACAAAATACGAGCAGTACTTC.